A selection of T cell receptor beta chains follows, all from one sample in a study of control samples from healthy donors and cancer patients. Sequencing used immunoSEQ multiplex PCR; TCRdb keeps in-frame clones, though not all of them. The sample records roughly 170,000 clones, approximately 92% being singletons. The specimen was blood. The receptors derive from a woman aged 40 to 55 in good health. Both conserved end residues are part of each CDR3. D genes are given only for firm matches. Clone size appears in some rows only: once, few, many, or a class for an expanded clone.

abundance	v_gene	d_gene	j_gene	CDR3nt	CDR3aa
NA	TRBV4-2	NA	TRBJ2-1	TGTGCCAGCAGCCAAGATAAGGACCTTAACAATGAGCAGTTCTTC	CASSQDKDLNNEQFF
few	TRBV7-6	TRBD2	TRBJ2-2	TGTGCCAGCAGCTTTGGACTAGCGGGGATCACCGGGGAGCTGTTTTTT	CASSFGLAGITGELFF
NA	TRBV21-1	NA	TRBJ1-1	TGTGCCAGCAGCATAAATCGCGGCCAGCGAGGGACTGAAGCTTTCTTT	CASSINRGQRGTEAFF
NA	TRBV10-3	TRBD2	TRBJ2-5	TGTGCCATCAGATCAAGCGGGGGGGCGATGGAGACCCAGTACTTC	CAIRSSGGAMETQYF
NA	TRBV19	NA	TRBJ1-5	TGTGCCAGTAGCCCCGGTAGCAATCAGCCCCAGCATTTT	CASSPGSNQPQHF
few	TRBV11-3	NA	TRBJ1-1	TGTGCCAGCAGTGACTCCGGAGGCACTGAAGCTTTCTTT	CASSDSGGTEAFF
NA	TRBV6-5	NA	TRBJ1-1	TGTGCCACTAGGGAGGGTGATAGAGCTGAAGCTTTCTTT	CATREGDRAEAFF
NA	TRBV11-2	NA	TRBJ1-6	TGTGCCAGCAGCCCGGAGATGGCGGTAATTTATTCACCCCTCCACTTT	CASSPEMAVIYSPLHF
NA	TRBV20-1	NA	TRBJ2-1	TGCAGTGCTACAGGGGTAGATGAGCAGTTCTTC	CSATGVDEQFF
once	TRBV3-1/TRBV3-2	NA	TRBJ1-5	TGTGCCAGCAACCCCTGGGTATTAGGCAATCAGCCCCAGCATTTT	CASNPWVLGNQPQHF
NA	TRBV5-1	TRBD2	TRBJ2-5	TGCGCCAGCAGCTTGCGTTTAGCGGGGGGGCAAGAGACCCAGTACTTC	CASSLRLAGGQETQYF
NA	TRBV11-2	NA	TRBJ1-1	TGTGCCAGCAGCCGCAGGCGGACTGAAGCTTTCTTT	CASSRRRTEAFF
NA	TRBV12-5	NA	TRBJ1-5	TGTGCTAGTGCCGGAATGGGGTCGGATCAGCCCCAGCATTTT	CASAGMGSDQPQHF
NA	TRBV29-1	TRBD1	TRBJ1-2	TGCAGCGTTGGGGGGTCAGGGGGCCAGAATGGCTACACCTTC	CSVGGSGGQNGYTF
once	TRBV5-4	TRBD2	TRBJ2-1	TGTGCCAGCAGCTTGCCGGGGGGGCCTGACGGTGAGCAGTTCTTC	CASSLPGGPDGEQFF
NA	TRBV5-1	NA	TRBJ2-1	TGCGCCAGCAGCTTCCAGGACCAGTACAATGAGCAGTTCTTC	CASSFQDQYNEQFF
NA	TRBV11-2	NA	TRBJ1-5	TGTGCCAGCAGCTACAGTCTGAATCAGCCCCAGCATTTT	CASSYSLNQPQHF
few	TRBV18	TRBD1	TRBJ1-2	TGTGCCAGCTCACTAGGCACCGGACAGGGAGGGGATGGCTACACCTTC	CASSLGTGQGGDGYTF
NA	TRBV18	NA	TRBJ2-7	TGTGCCAGCTCACCAGGACAGACCTACGAGCAGTACTTC	CASSPGQTYEQYF
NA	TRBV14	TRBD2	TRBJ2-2	TGTGCCAGCAGCCACGCTAGCGGGGGCACCGGGGAGCTGTTTTTT	CASSHASGGTGELFF
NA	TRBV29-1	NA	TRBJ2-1	TGCAGCGTTGTAGGGGAACCGAGCTCCTACAATGAGCAGTTCTTC	CSVVGEPSSYNEQFF
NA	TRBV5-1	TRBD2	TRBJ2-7	TGCGCCAGCAGCTTGGGGACTAGCGGTAACTCCTACGAGCAGTACTTC	CASSLGTSGNSYEQYF
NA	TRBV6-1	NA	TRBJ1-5	TGTGCCAGCAGTGAAGGCCCCTTCTTAAATCAGCCCCAGCATTTT	CASSEGPFLNQPQHF
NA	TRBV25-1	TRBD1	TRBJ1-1	TGTGCCAGCACTCCAATTCCGGGACAGAAGAACACTGAAGCTTTCTTT	CASTPIPGQKNTEAFF
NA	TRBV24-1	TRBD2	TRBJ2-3	TGTGCCACCAGTGATTCACTAGCGGGCGGGCCTAGCACAGATACGCAGTATTTT	CATSDSLAGGPSTDTQYF
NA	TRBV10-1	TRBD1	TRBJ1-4	TGCGCCAGCAGACAGGGGGGGAGGGAAAAACTGTTTTTT	CASRQGGREKLFF
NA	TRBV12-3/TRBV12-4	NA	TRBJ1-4	TGTGCCAGCGGCCACAACAGCCTAATGGGACTGTTTTTT	CASGHNSLMGLFF
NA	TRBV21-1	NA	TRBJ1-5	TGTGCCAGCAGCAAAGAGGAGGAGGATCAGCCCCAGCATTTT	CASSKEEEDQPQHF
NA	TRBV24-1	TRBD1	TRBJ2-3	TGTGCCACCAGTGATACTGACAGGGGGGTTGGTACGCAGTATTTT	CATSDTDRGVGTQYF
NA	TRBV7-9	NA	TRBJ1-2	TGTGCCAGCAGCCCCCGAGAGGGTGGCTACACCTTC	CASSPREGGYTF
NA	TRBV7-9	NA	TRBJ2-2	TGTGCCAGCAGCTTAGCTGGAACCGGGGAGCTGTTTTTT	CASSLAGTGELFF
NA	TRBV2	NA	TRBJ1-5	TGTGCCAGCAGTGCGCTGGGGCCGGGGCAGCCCCAGCATTTT	CASSALGPGQPQHF
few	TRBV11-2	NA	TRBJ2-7	TGTGCCAGCAGCTCCCTGCCGTCGCACGAGCAGTACTTC	CASSSLPSHEQYF
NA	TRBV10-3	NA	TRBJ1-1	TGTGCCATCAGTGAGCCAGGCGCAGGGAACACTGAAGCTTTCTTT	CAISEPGAGNTEAFF
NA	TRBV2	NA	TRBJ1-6	TGTGCCAGCACAACGGGGGGTTCACCCCTCCACTTT	CASTTGGSPLHF
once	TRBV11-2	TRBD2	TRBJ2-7	TGTGCCAGCAGCTTAGCCCGGGGGGGCGTCAACGAGCAGTACTTC	CASSLARGGVNEQYF
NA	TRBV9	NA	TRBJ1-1	TGTGCCAGCAGCGTCCTGTGGGGCACTGAAGCTTTCTTT	CASSVLWGTEAFF
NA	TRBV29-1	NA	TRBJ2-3	TGCAGCGTTGAGGGTTATAGTAGGGCCACAGATACGCAGTATTTT	CSVEGYSRATDTQYF
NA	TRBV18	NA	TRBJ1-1	TGTGCCAGCTCACCACCTGAGTCTACTGAAGCTTTCTTT	CASSPPESTEAFF
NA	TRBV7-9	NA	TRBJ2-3	TGTGCCAGCAGCAGTGAGAACCTTAGAGATACGCAGTATTTT	CASSSENLRDTQYF
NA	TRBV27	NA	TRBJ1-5	TGTGCCAGCAGTTTAGGGGGCCGTAGCAATCAGCCCCAGCATTTT	CASSLGGRSNQPQHF
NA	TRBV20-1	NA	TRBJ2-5	TGCAGTGCTAGTTGGCTACGGAACCAAGAGACCCAGTACTTC	CSASWLRNQETQYF
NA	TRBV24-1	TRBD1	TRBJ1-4	TGTGCCACCAGTGACCGGTCGATACGGACAGGGAGAATGGTAAAACTGTTTTTT	CATSDRSIRTGRMVKLFF
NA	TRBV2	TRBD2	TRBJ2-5	TGTGCCAGCAGGGGGACTAGCGGGGGGCAAGAGACCCAGTACTTC	CASRGTSGGQETQYF
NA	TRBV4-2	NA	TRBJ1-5	TGTGCCAGCAGCCCCGCGGGGGCTCAGCCCCAGCATTTT	CASSPAGAQPQHF
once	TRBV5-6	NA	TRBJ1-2	TGTGCCAGCAGAACGGATCGAGCCAAGGGCTACACCTTC	CASRTDRAKGYTF
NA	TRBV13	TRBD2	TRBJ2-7	TGTGCCAGCAGCTTTTCTAGCGGGGGAACCCAATCCTACGAGCAGTACTTC	CASSFSSGGTQSYEQYF
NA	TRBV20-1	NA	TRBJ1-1	TGCAGGGTCCCAGGGACTGAAGCTTTCTTT	CRVPGTEAFF
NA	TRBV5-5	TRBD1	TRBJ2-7	TGTGCCAGCACCCCGGGACAGGGGGCTTCCTACGAGCAGTACTTC	CASTPGQGASYEQYF
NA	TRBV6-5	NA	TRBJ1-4	TGTGCCAGCAGGGACAGCGCAACTAATGAAAAACTGTTTTTT	CASRDSATNEKLFF
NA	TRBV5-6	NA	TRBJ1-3	TGTGCCAGCAGCTTCAATCCGGGGCGCGGAGGAAACACCATATATTTT	CASSFNPGRGGNTIYF
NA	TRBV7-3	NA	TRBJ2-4	TGTGCCAGCAGCTTAGGCGGGGGCGAGGGCAAAAACATTCAGTACTTC	CASSLGGGEGKNIQYF
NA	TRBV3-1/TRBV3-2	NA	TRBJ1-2	TGTGCCAGCAGCCAAGAGGAGGGGCGAATCTATGGCTACACCTTC	CASSQEEGRIYGYTF